A single sample is the source of the 5 T cell receptor beta chains below, sequenced in a study of blood T cell repertoires in COVID-19. The table came from immunoSEQ multiplex PCR; TCRdb's copy has only in-frame clones and leaves some out. The table records some 110,000 clones, 75% to 85% of them present only once. Sequenced: peripheral blood. The receptors shown here come from a man between 65 and 79 years old with acute or convalescent COVID-19.

This chain links TRBV10-3 with TRBJ1-1; D call uncertain. The length of the CDR3 is 15 residues. V was clipped by 1 base and J by 6 bases, with 15 bases between them. Germline CDR1 and CDR2: ENHRY and SYGVKD. CDR3 residues: CAISELLRVEAEAFF. The CDR3, as DNA: TGTGCCATCAGTGAGTTGCTTCGGGTCGAGGCTGAAGCTTTCTTT.

The chain employs TRBV10-2 and TRBJ1-6, with 9 bases matching TRBD1. V was pared by 6 bases and J by 9 bases, with 6 bases of the junction left unmatched. Germline V gene lookup returns CDR1 WSHSY and CDR2 SAAADI. This CDR3 has 14 residues. The CDR3 loop reads CASRGTGMGSPLHF. The CDR3 region has the DNA TGCGCCAGCAGAGGGACAGGGATGGGTTCACCCCTCCACTTT.

This clone was detected only once. V usage is TRBV6-5 and J usage is TRBJ1-6; D remains unclear. The CDR3 runs to 14 residues. V lost 7 bases and J lost 0, with 7 bases in between. From germline, CDR1 is MNHEY and CDR2 SVGAGI. CDR3 amino acids: CASKASSYNSPLHF. CDR3 sequence (DNA): TGTGCCAGCAAGGCTAGCTCCTATAATTCACCCCTCCACTTT.

Of note for this clone: The junction shows a germline mismatch at one end, possibly a read error. V is TRBV29-1 and J is TRBJ2-1; D assignment may be TRBD1 or TRBD2 (5 bases each). CDR3 size: 12 residues. Germline V gene lookup returns CDR1 SQVTM and CDR2 ANQGSEA. Here the CDR3 DNA reads TGCAGCATTGACAGCGGTAGTAATGAGCAGTTCTTC. The encoded protein is CSIDSGSNEQFF.

This clone was seen once. The rearrangement joins TRBV30 to TRBJ2-3; TRBD2 matches 8 bases. The CDR3 loop spans 16 amino acids. J was trimmed by 0 bases and V by 0 bases; bases with no gene match: 5. Germline values: CDR1 GTSNPN, CDR2 SVGIG (reference sequence). CDR3 in amino acids: CAWSVAGAVSTDTQYF. The CDR3 DNA reads TGTGCCTGGAGTGTAGCGGGGGCCGTTAGCACAGATACGCAGTATTTT.